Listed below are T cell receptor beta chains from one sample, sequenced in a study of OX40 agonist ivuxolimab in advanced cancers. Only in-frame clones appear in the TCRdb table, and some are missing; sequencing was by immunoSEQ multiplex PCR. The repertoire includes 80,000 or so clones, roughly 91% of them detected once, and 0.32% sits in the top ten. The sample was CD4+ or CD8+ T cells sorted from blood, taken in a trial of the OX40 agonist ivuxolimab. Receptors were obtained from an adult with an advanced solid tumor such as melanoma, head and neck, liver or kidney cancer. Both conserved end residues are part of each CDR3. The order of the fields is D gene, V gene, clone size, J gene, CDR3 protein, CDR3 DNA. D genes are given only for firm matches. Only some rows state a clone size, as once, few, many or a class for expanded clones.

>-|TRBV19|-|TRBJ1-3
CASSRSGSGNTIYF
TGTGCCAGTAGCCGTTCGGGGTCCGGAAACACCATATATTTT
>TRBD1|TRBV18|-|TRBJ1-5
CASSPRGPSNQPQHF
TGTGCCAGCTCACCTAGGGGGCCGAGCAATCAGCCCCAGCATTTT
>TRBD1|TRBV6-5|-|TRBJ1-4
CASSSTRTGLNEKLFF
TGTGCCAGCAGTTCAACCCGGACAGGACTAAATGAAAAACTGTTTTTT
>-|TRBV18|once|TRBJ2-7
CASSQGEAKDYEQYF
TGTGCCAGCTCCCAAGGGGAGGCGAAGGACTACGAGCAGTACTTC
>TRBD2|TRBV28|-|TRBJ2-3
CASRGGRLAGGSTDTQYF
TGTGCCAGCAGGGGCGGTCGACTAGCGGGGGGATCCACAGATACGCAGTATTTT
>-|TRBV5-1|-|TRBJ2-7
CASSIYRDEQYF
TGCGCCAGCAGCATCTACAGGGACGAGCAGTACTTC
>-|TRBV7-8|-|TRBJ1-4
CASGHGATNEKLFF
TGTGCCAGCGGGCACGGGGCCACTAATGAAAAACTGTTTTTT
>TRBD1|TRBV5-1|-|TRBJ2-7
CASSPGQGFVYEQYF
TGCGCCAGCAGCCCGGGACAGGGTTTTGTCTACGAGCAGTACTTC
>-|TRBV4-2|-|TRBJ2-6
CASSQEVRGVRSGANVLTF
TGTGCCAGCAGCCAAGAAGTGAGGGGGGTCCGCTCTGGGGCCAACGTCCTGACTTTC
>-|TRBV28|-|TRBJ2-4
CASSLLQGYPKNIQYF
TGTGCCAGCAGTTTACTCCAGGGTTATCCCAAAAACATTCAGTACTTC
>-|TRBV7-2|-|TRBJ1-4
CASSLDGTFNEKLFF
TGTGCCAGCAGCTTAGATGGCACCTTTAATGAAAAACTGTTTTTT
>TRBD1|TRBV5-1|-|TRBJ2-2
CASSLRTGDTGELFF
TGCGCCAGCAGCTTGCGGACAGGAGACACCGGGGAGCTGTTTTTT
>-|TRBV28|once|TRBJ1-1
CASSSTGGPIGTEAFF
TGTGCCAGCAGTTCCACTGGGGGCCCGATTGGGACTGAAGCTTTCTTT
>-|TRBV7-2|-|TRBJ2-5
CASSRRWVRETQYF
TGTGCCAGCAGCCGGAGATGGGTTCGGGAGACCCAGTACTTC
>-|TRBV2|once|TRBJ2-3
CASSELRTDTQYF
TGTGCCAGCAGTGAGCTCCGCACAGATACGCAGTATTTT
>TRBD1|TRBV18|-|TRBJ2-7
CASSPLTGALEQYF
TGTGCCAGCTCACCACTAACAGGGGCCCTCGAGCAGTACTTC
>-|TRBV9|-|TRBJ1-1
CASSATTNTEAFF
TGTGCCAGCAGCGCTACCACGAACACTGAAGCTTTCTTT
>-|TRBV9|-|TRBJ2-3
CASSVAGSDTQYF
TGTGCCAGCAGCGTCGCAGGCTCAGATACGCAGTATTTT
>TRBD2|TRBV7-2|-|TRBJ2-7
CASSLTASSGNEQYF
TGTGCCAGCAGCTTAACGGCAAGTAGCGGGAACGAGCAGTACTTC
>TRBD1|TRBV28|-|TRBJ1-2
CASRPTGGGYGYTF
TGTGCCAGCAGACCGACAGGGGGCGGCTATGGCTACACCTTC
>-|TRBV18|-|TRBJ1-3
CASSAAALTPNTIYF
TGTGCCAGCTCAGCTGCAGCTCTTACACCAAACACCATATATTTT
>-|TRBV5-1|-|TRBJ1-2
CASSRGEINYGYTF
TGTGCCAGCTCCCGGGGCGAGATCAACTATGGCTACACCTTC
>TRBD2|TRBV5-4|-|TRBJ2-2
CASSSASGTSVTGELFF
TGTGCCAGCAGCTCTGCCTCCGGGACTAGCGTCACCGGGGAGCTGTTTTTT
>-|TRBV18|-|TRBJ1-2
CASSPAEANYGYTF
TGTGCCAGCTCACCGGCAGAGGCTAACTATGGCTACACCTTC
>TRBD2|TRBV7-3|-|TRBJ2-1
CASSPPGGGSYNEQFF
TGTGCCAGCAGCCCACCGGGGGGAGGCTCCTACAATGAGCAGTTCTTC
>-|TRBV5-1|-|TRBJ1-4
CASSLGAGGEKLFF
TGCGCCAGCAGCCTCGGGGCAGGAGGTGAAAAACTGTTTTTT
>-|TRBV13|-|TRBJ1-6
CASSRAEAPNSPLHF
TGTGCCAGCAGCAGGGCAGAAGCCCCGAATTCACCCCTCCACTTT
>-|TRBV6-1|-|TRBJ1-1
CASIPGAGTEAFF
TGTGCCAGCATTCCAGGGGCGGGCACTGAAGCTTTCTTT
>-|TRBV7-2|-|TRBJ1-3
CASSSPVNTIYF
TGTGCCAGCAGCTCCCCAGTAAACACCATATATTTT
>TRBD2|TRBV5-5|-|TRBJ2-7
CASSAGTSYEQYF
TGTGCCAGCAGTGCCGGGACTAGCTACGAGCAGTACTTC
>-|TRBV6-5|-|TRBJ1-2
CASSSGADYTF
TGTGCCAGCAGTTCCGGGGCGGACTACACCTTC
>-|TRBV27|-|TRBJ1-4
CASSLGGTGEKLFF
TGTGCCAGCAGTTTAGGGGGGACGGGGGAAAAACTGTTTTTT
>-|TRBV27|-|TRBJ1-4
CASSGRGSNEKLFF
TGTGCCAGCAGCGGAAGGGGTTCTAATGAAAAACTGTTTTTT
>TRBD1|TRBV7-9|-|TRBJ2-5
CASRPGQGQETQYF
TGTGCCAGCAGGCCCGGACAGGGCCAAGAGACCCAGTACTTC
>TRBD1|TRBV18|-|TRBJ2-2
CASSKDRIAGELFF
TGTGCCAGCTCAAAGGACAGGATCGCCGGGGAGCTGTTTTTT
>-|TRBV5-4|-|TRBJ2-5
CASSLEEFLETQYF
TGTGCCAGCAGCTTGGAAGAATTTCTAGAGACCCAGTACTTC
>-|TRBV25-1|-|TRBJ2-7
CASSTNIYEQYF
TGTGCCAGCAGTACCAATATCTACGAGCAGTACTTC
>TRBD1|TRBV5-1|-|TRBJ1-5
CASSAGTGADQPQHF
TGCGCCAGCAGCGCCGGGACAGGGGCGGATCAGCCCCAGCATTTT
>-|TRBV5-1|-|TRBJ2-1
CASSLEAPNEQFF
TGCGCCAGCAGCTTGGAGGCCCCCAATGAGCAGTTCTTC
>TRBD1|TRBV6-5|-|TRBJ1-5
CASSFTGGDQPQHF
TGTGCCAGCAGTTTCACAGGGGGGGATCAGCCCCAGCATTTT
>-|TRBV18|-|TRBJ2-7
CASSPPLAEYEQYF
TGTGCCAGCTCACCACCGTTGGCTGAGTACGAGCAGTACTTC
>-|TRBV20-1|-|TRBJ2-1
CSARVGNEQFF
TGCAGTGCTAGAGTAGGGAATGAGCAGTTCTTC
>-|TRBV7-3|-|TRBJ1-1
CASSLGQSTEAFF
TGTGCCAGCAGCTTAGGACAATCCACTGAAGCTTTCTTT